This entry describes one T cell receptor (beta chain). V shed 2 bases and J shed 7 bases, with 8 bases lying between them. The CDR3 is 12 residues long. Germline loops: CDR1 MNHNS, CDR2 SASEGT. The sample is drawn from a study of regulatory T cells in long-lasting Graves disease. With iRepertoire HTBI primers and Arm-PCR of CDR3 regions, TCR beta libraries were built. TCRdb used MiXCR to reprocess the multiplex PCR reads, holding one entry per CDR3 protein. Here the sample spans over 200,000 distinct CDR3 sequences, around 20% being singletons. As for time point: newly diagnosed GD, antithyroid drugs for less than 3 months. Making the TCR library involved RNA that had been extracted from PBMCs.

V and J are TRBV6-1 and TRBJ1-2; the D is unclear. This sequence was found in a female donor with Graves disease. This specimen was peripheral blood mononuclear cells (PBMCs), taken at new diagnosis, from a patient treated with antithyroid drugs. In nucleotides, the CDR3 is TGTGCCAGCAGTGAATACAGTGGTGGCTACACCTTC. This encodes CASSEYSGGYTF.